The present entry profiles one T cell receptor beta chain with its context. This clonotype was counted a few times. Its antigen is unknown. Base qualities are not at hand, and no much larger clone is one base apart. These data originate in a study of post-analysis software for immune sequencing data (dated by TCRdb to between 2015 and 2017). For the wider study: The recorded disease courses included relapsing-remitting, secondary progressive and progressive-relapsing multiple sclerosis, and some patients had no subtype annotation. A subset of samples was prepared in parallel using single-end sample barcoding, then pooled and co-amplified after Illumina adapter ligation. Patient repertoires were compared against some twelve previously published healthy control repertoires from donors aged roughly 6 to 25 years. Summary of the overall study and its limitations: Strong co-clustering of samples prepared in the same batch was shown by direct clustering with F measure, prompting a batch-effect correction. The control group was slightly older than the multiple sclerosis patient group. Normalized Chao1 diversity was significantly lower in multiple sclerosis patients than controls, suggesting substantial peripheral T-cell clonal expansion. Several TRBV segments, including TRBV5-6, TRBV5-1 and TRBV20-1, were significantly more frequent in patients than controls.

To demonstrate the VDJtools post-analysis software, the study profiled TCR beta repertoires from the peripheral blood of about a dozen young patients with multiple sclerosis. The patients with multiple sclerosis were children and adolescents between 6 and 15 years of age. According to the germline V gene, CDR1 reads SQVTM and CDR2 reads ANQGSEA. V is cut by 4 bases and J by 9 bases, and the space between the germline ends is 16 bases. The CDR3 holds 13 amino acids from the cysteine to the phenylalanine. The DNA shown is the 39-base CDR3, in frame from base 1. Libraries were built with PCR. TCRdb names Illumina HiSeq 2500 as the instrument used. Unique molecular identifiers were incorporated into TCR beta cDNA libraries to reduce PCR and sequencing biases. Per 1 to 10 million input T cells, approximately 500,000 cDNA molecules were obtained, such that each molecule approximated one T cell. The patient libraries were prepared and sequenced using the same protocol as the earlier healthy control dataset. Samples belonging to the same batch were prepared together, multiplexed and sequenced on a shared HiSeq lane. As for the original processing: Raw barcoded reads were processed with MIGEC, discarding single-read molecular identifier groups before consensus assembly and CDR3 extraction. Clonotype tables were post-analysed with VDJtools, normalizing diversity by down-sampling all datasets to the smallest sample size. To correct batch-related cross-sample contamination, repertoire overlap clustering matched CDR3 amino acid sequences but not nucleotide sequences. The raw public reads went through TCRdb reprocessing: fastp at Q25, MiXCR clone calling, in-frame beta chains kept. Under each unique CDR3 protein, matching rows form one entry showing the most common genes and DNA. In this record, the V and J calls reflect TCRdb's handling and not the investigators' own analysis. The table for this sample lists about 540,000 distinct CDR3 sequences; around a third of them were counted only once. The ten largest account for about 6% of the sample.

This receptor chain uses TRBV29-1 and TRBJ2-1; the D gene could be either TRBD1 or TRBD2, each agreeing at 6 bases. The receptor was derived from a girl under 18 with multiple sclerosis. Sequencing used blood. The CDR3 corresponds to CSVGTGTLSEQFF. DNA sequence: TGCAGCGTTGGAACAGGGACTCTCTCTGAGCAGTTCTTC.